This paragraph reports one T cell receptor beta chain. The sample is drawn from a study of blood T cell repertoires in COVID-19. Study overall: Samples taken during acute and convalescent COVID-19 were collected in the United States, Italy and Spain. Sample material is recorded as cDNA or gDNA derived from T cells, B-cell-depleted T cells, or PBMCs.

Original processing methods: Reference gene primer amplification gave nucleated cell count estimates. Sequencing used immunoSEQ multiplex PCR; TCRdb keeps in-frame clones, though not all of them. V, J and clone size are those of that table, while D and trimming were read from the DNA. This table holds about half a million clones, roughly 88% found once. The CDR3 covers 17 residues. Losses at the gene ends were 3 bases for V and 5 bases for J; bases not matched to a gene: 13. Germline values: CDR1 LNHDA, CDR2 SQIVND (reference sequence). The sequenced material came from peripheral blood. The chain combines TRBV19 with TRBJ1-1; 9 nucleotides agree with TRBD1. The receptor comes from a human donor in a cohort sampled during active COVID-19. CDR3 DNA: TGTGCCAGTAGTATCCTATCCGGACAGGGGTCCGATACTGAAGCTTTCTTT. Residues: CASSILSGQGSDTEAFF.